The 15 T cell receptor beta chains below come from one sample, sequenced in a study of vaccination and CD4 T cells after COVID-19. Treatment described: roughly nine-day PBMC culture with coronavirus spike peptide pools or control peptides (ViraFEST assay). The antigens of these receptors remain unknown. Sequenced with the Oncomine TCR Beta short-read assay was DNA taken from cultured CD4+ T cells. TCRdb reanalysed the PCR reads using MiXCR and keeps one entry per CDR3 protein. This table holds around 17,000 distinct CDR3 sequences, 35% to 40% found once. Sequencing was performed on CD4+ T cells from blood, cultured in vitro. These receptors were taken from a human donor who had recovered from COVID-19.

V gene TRBV3-1 combines with J gene TRBJ2-3; 8 bases fit TRBD2. The CDR3 spans 19 residues. CDR1 and CDR2 from the germline V gene are LGHDT and YNNKEL (reference sequence). V was pared by 0 bases and J by 8 bases, with 19 bases of the junction left unmatched. In DNA form, the CDR3 reads TGTGCCAGCAGCCAAGAAAGAAAGATGATAGCGGGATCGAGCGGTACGCAGTATTTT. Its translation is CASSQERKMIAGSSGTQYF.

This clonotype was picked up a small number of times. J is TRBJ2-5 and V is TRBV12-3 or TRBV12-4; D is ambiguous. This CDR3 has 13 residues. With 5 bases removed from V and 4 bases from J, the gap between germline ends came to 11 bases. The CDR3 coding sequence is TGTGCCAGCAGTGCAGAATCAGGAGAGACCCAGTACTTC. This gives the protein CASSAESGETQYF.

This chain connects TRBV7-8 to TRBJ2-7, with TRBD2 identical over 8 bases. This CDR3 spans 15 amino acids. V lost 2 bases, J lost 2 bases, and 5 bases stayed unmatched. Germline loops: CDR1 SGHVS, CDR2 FQNEAQ. The CDR3 coding sequence is TGTGCCAGCAGCTTATCGATAGCGGGGCCCTACGAGCAGTACTTC. It is translated as CASSLSIAGPYEQYF.

The chain links TRBV2 to TRBJ1-5; D gene ambiguous. V was trimmed by 9 bases and J by 2 bases, leaving 17 bases between them. The length of the CDR3 is 15 residues. Germline loops: CDR1 SNHLY, CDR2 FYNNEI. The CDR3 here is CASSRGILGNQPQHF. DNA for the CDR3: TGTGCCAGTAGTCGCGGGATCCTCGGCAATCAGCCCCAGCATTTT.

The gene calls are TRBV7-2 and TRBJ1-6; no clear D. The CDR3 extends over 13 amino acids. With 5 bases removed from V and 10 bases from J, the gap between germline ends came to 12 bases. CDR1 and CDR2 from the germline V gene are SGHTA and FQGNSA. CDR3 DNA: TGTGCCAGCAGCCCCCCTCCTCCGTCACCCCTCCACTTT. Its protein product is CASSPPPPSPLHF.

The V gene is TRBV20-1, the J gene TRBJ2-3, with 8 bases identical to TRBD2. Germline values: CDR1 DFQATT, CDR2 SNEGSKA (reference sequence). Losses at the gene ends were 6 bases for V and 2 bases for J; bases not matched to a gene: 10. This CDR3 region has 15 residues. The CDR3 DNA sequence: TGCAGTGCCCTGACTAGCGCGCCGTCCACAGATACGCAGTATTTT. As protein: CSALTSAPSTDTQYF.

Of note for this clonotype: A junction end diverges from the germline sequence, so it may reflect a read error. The chain joins TRBV15 to TRBJ2-7; 7 bases fit TRBD1. Per germline, CDR1 LNHNV and CDR2 YYDKDF (reference sequence). The CDR3 has 14 residues. CDR3 amino acids: CAASGGQEFDEQYF. The DNA for the CDR3 is TGTGCCGCCAGCGGAGGACAGGAGTTCGACGAGCAGTACTTC.

The rearrangement uses TRBV20-1 and TRBJ2-7, with D possibly TRBD2 on 7 matching bases. The CDR3 runs 14 residues. Trimming stripped 0 bases from V and 5 bases from J, with 14 bases between. Germline values: CDR1 DFQATT, CDR2 SNEGSKA (reference sequence). In DNA, the CDR3 is TGCAGTGCTAGAGAAGGGGGAGGGCTGAACGAGCAGTACTTC. It is translated as CSAREGGGLNEQYF.

This clonotype was seen only a few times. The rearrangement joins TRBV20-1 to TRBJ2-4; D is unclear. From germline, CDR1 is DFQATT and CDR2 SNEGSKA (reference sequence). Trimming removed 6 bases at V and 0 bases at J, with 15 bases between. This CDR3 is built from 15 residues. The CDR3: CSAQDAVIAKNIQYF. DNA for the CDR3: TGCAGTGCCCAGGACGCGGTGATAGCCAAAAACATTCAGTACTTC.

This clonotype occurred a few times. This chain joins TRBV4-2 and TRBJ1-2, with D perhaps TRBD1 (6 bases). In germline, CDR1 is LGHNA, CDR2 YNFKEQ. The CDR3 consists of 17 residues. V was pared by 2 bases and J by 2 bases, with 18 bases between. Here the CDR3 reads CASSQQGPEDLNYGYTF. CDR3 bases: TGTGCCAGCAGCCAACAGGGGCCGGAGGACCTCAACTATGGCTACACCTTC.

This chain connects TRBV29-1 to TRBJ2-1; no firm D call. The V end lost 3 bases, the J end lost 12 bases, and 12 bases lay between the germline ends. CDR1 and CDR2 from the germline V gene are SQVTM and ANQGSEA. This CDR3 region has 11 residues. CDR3 amino acids: CSVESYTGQFF. The CDR3 nucleotides read TGCAGCGTTGAGTCCTACACTGGGCAGTTCTTC.

This chain links TRBV7-8 with TRBJ2-5, with D unresolved. Looked up from germline, CDR1 is SGHVS and CDR2 is FQNEAQ. V lost 2 bases to trimming and J lost 5 bases, with 6 bases between them. CDR3 length: 12 residues. The CDR3 reads CASSLIEETQYF. In DNA, the CDR3 is TGTGCCAGCAGCTTAATTGAGGAGACCCAGTACTTC.

The chain combines TRBV20-1 with TRBJ1-2; D unclear. Germline CDR1 reads DFQATT; CDR2 reads SNEGSKA (reference sequence). The CDR3 spans 8 residues. The CDR3 protein is CNADGYTF. In nucleotides, the CDR3 is TGCAACGCCGATGGCTACACCTTC.

This clonotype was detected once. The chain joins TRBV3-1 to TRBJ1-1, with D perhaps matching TRBD1 (6 bases). There are 14 residues in the CDR3. Germline CDR1 is LGHDT and CDR2 is YNNKEL (reference sequence). Trimming shortened V by 2 bases and J by 6 bases, and 13 bases separated the two germline ends. CDR3 region: CASSQKGGDAEAFF. The CDR3, as DNA: TGTGCCAGCAGCCAAAAGGGGGGAGACGCTGAAGCTTTCTTT.

This chain joins TRBV28 and TRBJ2-7; a weak D match, TRBD2 (7 bases). Trimming took 7 bases from V and 5 from J, leaving 9 bases between them. This CDR3 region has 11 residues. Germline CDR1 is MDHEN and CDR2 is SYDVKM. CDR3 in DNA: TGTGCCAGCACGGGGGGCGACGAGCAGTACTTC. It codes for CASTGGDEQYF.